This T cell receptor beta chain came from a study of beta chain features in type 1 diabetes. In regard to this clone: Its antigen is undetermined.

Expressed TCRB transcripts were sequenced because the entire RNA isolate underwent reverse transcription. Libraries were prepared by immunoSEQ multiplex PCR; TCRdb keeps only in-frame clonotypes and omits some of them. The sample yields a few hundred thousand clones, around 10% seen once. Overall study results and limits: Type 1 diabetes patients had moderately but significantly shorter TCRB CDR3s in all four CD4+ subsets.

The clonotype was recovered from a man younger than 45 with type 1 diabetes. The sample taken for sequencing was central memory CD4+ T cells from blood.

This CDR3 reads CASSVGGGEETQYF. CDR3 nucleotide sequence: TGTGCCAGCAGCGTAGGAGGGGGCGAAGAGACCCAGTACTTC. The V call is TRBV9, the J call TRBJ2-5; 7 bases match TRBD1. The germline V gene encodes CDR1 SGDLS and CDR2 YYNGEE. V shed 0 bases, J shed 3 bases, and the junction held 2 bases outside the gene matches. There are 14 residues in the CDR3.